The source of this T cell receptor beta chain is a study of CD8 T cells in Susac syndrome (dated by TCRdb to between 2019 and 2020). About the full investigation: Whether CD8+ T cell activation and differentiation in Susac syndrome was antigen driven was tested using repertoire sequencing. The clonality of the CD8+ T cell repertoire was compared across approximately 11 healthy donors, some 14 Susac syndrome patients and under 18 multiple sclerosis patients. Summary of the overall study and its limitations: The study acknowledged that relatively few individuals were included in the TCR sequencing and HLA analysis.

CDR1 and CDR2 are read off the germline V gene (reference sequence) as DFQATT and SNEGSKA. Ends trimmed: V by 4 bases, J by 2 bases; bases unmatched to a gene: 11. Its CDR3 holds 15 amino acids, cysteine through phenylalanine. Only the CDR3 portion is preserved as DNA: 45 bases, with reading frame beginning at the first base. RNA was extracted with the RNeasy kit and roughly 0.45 to 1 ug was reverse transcribed using random hexamers. The immunoSEQ multiplex PCR assay, covering 54 Vbeta and 13 Jbeta segments, was used to amplify TCR beta CDR3 regions. To correct PCR amplification bias, a synthetic template baseline was used for both primer optimization and computational correction. The study's processing was this. Only productive sequences were kept, with reads annotated to V, D and J genes according to IMGT and analyzed in immunoSEQ Analyzer. Clonality was computed as one minus Shannon entropy normalized by log2 of the number of productive unique sequences. For each patient and control, public and private clones were evaluated among the 100 most prevalent clones. Susac-specific clones were defined as absent from healthy and MS cohorts, over a thousand published viral clones and other ImmuneACCESS disease sequences. The public sequencing data were trimmed at Q25 with fastp and processed into clonotypes with MiXCR by TCRdb, which kept only in-frame beta chains. Here each entry gathers all rows of one CDR3 protein and keeps the most common genes and DNA. TCRdb's processing, not the authors' own work, is the source of the V and J calls. The sample table holds roughly 300,000 distinct CDR3 sequences, of which approximately 81% were seen once. Over 0.1% of the sample belongs to the ten largest clones.

This clonotype has a single count. It has no known antigen specificity. Per-base qualities were not stored, and no clone one base away is much larger. A lone read offers only weak evidence. High-throughput TCR beta sequencing profiled peripheral blood CD8+ and CD4+ T cells from healthy donors, Susac syndrome patients and multiple sclerosis patients. The multiple sclerosis controls were treatment-naive patients whose relapsing-remitting disease, either stable or active, fulfilled the revised McDonald criteria. Bulk CD8+ and CD4+ T cells were purified magnetically by negative isolation, whereas CD8+ TEMRA cells were enriched by FACS. Blood was drawn into EDTA tubes, processed within 24 hours, and PBMCs were isolated by density gradient centrifugation. PBMCs intended for TCR sequencing were cryopreserved in liquid nitrogen and were subsequently thawed in a 37 degrees C water bath. The sorted or isolated CD4+, CD8+ and CD8+ TEMRA cells had a purity of 90% or higher.

The TCR was taken from a human donor with multiple sclerosis. The rearrangement combines TRBV20-1 with TRBJ2-7; TRBD1 agrees with 7 junctional bases. Sequenced material: CD8+ T cells from PBMCs. This receptor has the CDR3 CSATKRQGITYEQYF. The sequenced DNA is TGCAGTGCTACCAAGAGACAGGGAATCACCTACGAGCAGTACTTC.